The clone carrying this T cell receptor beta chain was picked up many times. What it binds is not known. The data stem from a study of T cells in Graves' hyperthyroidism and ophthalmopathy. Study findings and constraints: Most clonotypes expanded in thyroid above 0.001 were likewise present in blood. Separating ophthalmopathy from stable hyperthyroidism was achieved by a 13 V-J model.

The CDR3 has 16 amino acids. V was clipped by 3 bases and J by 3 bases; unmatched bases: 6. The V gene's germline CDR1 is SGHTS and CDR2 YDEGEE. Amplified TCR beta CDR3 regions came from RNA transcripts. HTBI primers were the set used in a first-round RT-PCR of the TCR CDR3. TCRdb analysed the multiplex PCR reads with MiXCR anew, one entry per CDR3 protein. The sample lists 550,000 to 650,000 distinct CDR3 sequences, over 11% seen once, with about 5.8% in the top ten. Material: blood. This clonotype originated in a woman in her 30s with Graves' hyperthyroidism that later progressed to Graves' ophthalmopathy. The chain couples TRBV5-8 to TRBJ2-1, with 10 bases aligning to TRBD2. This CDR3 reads CASSSGLAEHYNEQFF. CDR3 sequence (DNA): TGTGCCAGCAGCTCCGGACTAGCGGAACACTACAATGAGCAGTTCTTC.